This T cell receptor beta chain was identified during a study of technical replicates of blood from several donors. Profiled with immunoSEQ multiplex PCR; TCRdb holds only in-frame clones, not every one. In the table there are more than 75,000 clones, about 94% of which are singletons. V trimming: 3 bases; J trimming: 3 bases; junction bases outside the gene matches: 12. From germline, CDR1 is SGHRS and CDR2 YFSETQ. This CDR3 contains 17 residues. This receptor was obtained from a human donor in good health. The sequencing input was T cells isolated from PBMCs. The chain recombines TRBV5-1 with TRBJ2-1; 7 bases align to TRBD1. The chain's CDR3 is CASSSSPQGFGYNEQFF. CDR3 in DNA: TGCGCCAGCAGCTCCTCTCCACAGGGGTTTGGCTACAATGAGCAGTTCTTC.